This T cell receptor beta chain was identified during a study of shared clonotypes between healthy human individuals. The study, taken as a whole, reports: It was anticipated that sequencing depth would influence how many clonotypes donors shared.

Among the unsorted PBMC samples, replicate PCRs used roughly 0.3 ug DNA, approximately 30,000 T cell genomes. TCRdb's copy holds only in-frame clones and misses some; the assay was immunoSEQ multiplex PCR. The repertoire holds fewer than 600,000 clones, with just over 75% as singletons. J was trimmed by 0 bases and V by 7 bases; bases with no gene match: 9. This CDR3 comprises 15 residues. Germline CDR1 and CDR2: SGDLS and YYNGEE. This clone was counted only a few times. Its antigen is not known. Material: PBMCs. The origin of this receptor is a woman in her thirties or forties in good health. Some clones in this sample may be carry-over from other donors' samples. This chain joins TRBV9 and TRBJ1-1; 7 bases match TRBD1. The CDR3 sequence: CASGPRDSLNTEAFF. The CDR3 DNA reads as TGTGCCAGCGGCCCAAGGGACAGCCTGAACACTGAAGCTTTCTTT.